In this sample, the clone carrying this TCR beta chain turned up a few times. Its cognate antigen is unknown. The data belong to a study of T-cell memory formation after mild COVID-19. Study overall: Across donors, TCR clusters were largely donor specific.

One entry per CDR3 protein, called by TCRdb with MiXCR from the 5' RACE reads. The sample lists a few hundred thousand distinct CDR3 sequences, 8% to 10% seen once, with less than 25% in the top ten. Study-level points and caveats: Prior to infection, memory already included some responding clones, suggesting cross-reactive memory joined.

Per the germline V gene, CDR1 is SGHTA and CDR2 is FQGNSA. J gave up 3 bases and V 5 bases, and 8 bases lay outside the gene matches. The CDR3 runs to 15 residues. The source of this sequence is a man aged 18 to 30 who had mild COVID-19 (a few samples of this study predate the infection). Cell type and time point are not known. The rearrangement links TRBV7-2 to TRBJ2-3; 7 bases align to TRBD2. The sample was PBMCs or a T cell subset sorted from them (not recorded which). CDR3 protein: CASSPRTSWTDTQYF. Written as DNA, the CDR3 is TGTGCCAGCAGCCCCCGGACTAGTTGGACAGATACGCAGTATTTT.